This T cell receptor (beta chain) was observed in a study of glioma-infiltrating T cells after dendritic cell vaccination. Study-level information: The vaccine used monocyte-derived dendritic cells pulsed overnight with autologous tumor lysate.

Clones were sequenced by immunoSEQ multiplex PCR, and TCRdb holds only the in-frame ones, with some missing. The data show some 46,000 clones, 89% seen once. Noted time point: after dendritic cell vaccination, including at tumor progression/relapse. There are 19 residues in the CDR3. Germline V gene lookup returns CDR1 SGHRS and CDR2 YFSETQ. Germline trimming cut 4 bases from V and 0 bases from J; bases unmatched to any gene: 14. The starting material was blood, obtained after dendritic cell vaccination. This receptor was obtained from a human donor with glioblastoma. V is TRBV5-1 and J is TRBJ1-5; 9 bases are shared with TRBD1. The DNA for the CDR3 is TGCGCCAGCAGCCCTAGAAAGGACAGGGGCCTTTATAGCAATCAGCCCCAGCATTTT. Its translation: CASSPRKDRGLYSNQPQHF.